This TCR beta chain is drawn from a study of T cell responses to AZD1222 COVID-19 vaccine. Study-wide findings and caveats: Spike-wide vaccine-associated CD4 TCRs dominated at 160-218 and 743-854.

This clone was detected only a few times. Its antigen is unknown. The CDR3 is 12 residues long. The ends were cut back, 7 bases at V and 2 bases at J, with 9 bases in the middle. Germline values: CDR1 SGDLS, CDR2 YYNGEE. Assay: immunoSEQ multiplex PCR; the TCRdb copy retains only in-frame clones and omits some. The repertoire consists of approximately 170,000 clones, with 91% occurring once and the leading ten covering 4.4%. The chain employs TRBV9 and TRBJ2-5; a weak D match, TRBD1 (5 bases). The receptor's source is an adult in good health. The sample was peripheral blood, taken on day 0 of AZD1222 vaccination. The CDR3 spells CASGADQETQYF. CDR3 coding DNA: TGTGCCAGCGGGGCCGATCAAGAGACCCAGTACTTC.